Sequencing of this T cell receptor (beta chain) was carried out in a study of response to subunit inactivated influenza vaccine. TCRdb re-called the RT-PCR reads with MiXCR, one entry per CDR3 protein. The data contain hundreds of thousands of distinct CDR3 sequences, 10% to 15% of them singletons. This clonotype was counted between two and nine times. Germline assignment: CDR1 MNHEY and CDR2 SVGEGT. With 3 bases clipped from V and 8 bases from J, the junction kept 4 bases outside the gene matches. The CDR3 loop spans 15 amino acids. This specimen was PBMCs from blood, taken about 40 days after vaccination. The TCR was taken from a man aged 45-65 years who received an inactivated influenza vaccine. The J gene is TRBJ2-2, the V gene TRBV6-2 or TRBV6-3; the match to TRBD2 covers 12 bases. The CDR3 spells CASSYRLAGVGELFF. The DNA of the CDR3 is TGTGCCAGCAGTTATCGACTAGCGGGAGTAGGGGAGCTGTTTTTT.